The present entry profiles one T cell receptor beta chain with its context. The record originates from a study of T cell changes during pregnancy in multiple sclerosis. Here immunoSEQ multiplex PCR was the method, and the copy in TCRdb shows in-frame clones only, minus some. The table records more than 65,000 clones, around 93% of them present only once. V shed 6 bases, J shed 0 bases, and the junction held 7 bases outside the gene matches. The CDR3 has 16 residues. Germline V lookup: CDR1 SGHVS, CDR2 FNYEAQ. This sequence joins TRBV7-6 and TRBJ2-1, with TRBD1 matching 8 bases. This TCR was sampled from a female donor with multiple sclerosis, enrolled in a pregnancy study. The specimen comprised peripheral blood, sampled in the first trimester of pregnancy. CDR3 sequence: CASRSTGGSSYNEQFF. The CDR3 DNA reads TGTGCCAGCAGGAGTACAGGGGGAAGCTCCTACAATGAGCAGTTCTTC.